This T cell receptor (beta chain) was identified during a study of blood T cell repertoires in COVID-19. Whole-study context: Acute and convalescent COVID-19 samples came from the United States, Italy and Spain.

The recovered donors of Cohort 3 showed two negative PCRs, clearance, or symptom resolution. CDR1 is SGHAT and CDR2 is FQNNGV in the germline V gene. Trimming removed 2 bases from V and 9 bases from J, with 19 bases in between. The CDR3 runs to 16 residues. In the study's own analysis: Nucleated cell counts were estimated from reference gene primer amplification. The assay was immunoSEQ multiplex PCR, and TCRdb's table has in-frame clones only and misses some. The DNA gave D and trimming, while V, J and clone size come from that table. The table lists roughly 250,000 clones, around 87% of them singletons. This clone was seen just once.

This TCR was recovered from a woman between 45 and 60 years old who had recovered from COVID-19. The chain links TRBV11-2 to TRBJ2-2; D is unclear. The sample was PBMCs or T cells enriched from blood (not recorded which). The CDR3 protein is CASSLNSPERIRELFF. The CDR3 DNA is TGTGCCAGCAGCTTAAATAGTCCGGAGAGAATCCGGGAGCTGTTTTTT. Filled out from reference TRBV11-2 and TRBJ2-2, the complete variable domain reads EAGVAQSPRYKIIEKRQSVAFWCNPISGHATLYWYQQILGQGPKLLIQFQNNGVVDDSQLPKDRFSAERLKGVDSTLKIQPAKLEDSAVYLCASSLNSPERIRELFFGEGSRLTVL.